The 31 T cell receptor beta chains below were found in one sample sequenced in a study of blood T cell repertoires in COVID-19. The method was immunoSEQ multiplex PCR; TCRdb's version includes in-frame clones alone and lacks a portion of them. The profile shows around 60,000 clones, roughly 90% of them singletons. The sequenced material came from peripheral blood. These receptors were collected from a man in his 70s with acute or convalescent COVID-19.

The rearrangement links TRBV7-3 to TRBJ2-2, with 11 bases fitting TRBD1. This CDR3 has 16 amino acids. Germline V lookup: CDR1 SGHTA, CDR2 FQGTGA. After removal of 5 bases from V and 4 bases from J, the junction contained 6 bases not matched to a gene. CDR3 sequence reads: CASSRRGQGGTGELFF. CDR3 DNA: TGTGCCAGCAGCCGAAGGGGACAGGGGGGCACCGGGGAGCTGTTTTTT.

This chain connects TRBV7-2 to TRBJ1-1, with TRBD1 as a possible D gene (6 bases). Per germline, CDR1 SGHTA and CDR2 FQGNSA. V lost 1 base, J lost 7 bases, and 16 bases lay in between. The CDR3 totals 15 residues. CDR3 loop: CASSLGPRGGHEAFF. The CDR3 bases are TGTGCCAGCAGCTTAGGTCCTCGGGGGGGCCATGAAGCTTTCTTT.

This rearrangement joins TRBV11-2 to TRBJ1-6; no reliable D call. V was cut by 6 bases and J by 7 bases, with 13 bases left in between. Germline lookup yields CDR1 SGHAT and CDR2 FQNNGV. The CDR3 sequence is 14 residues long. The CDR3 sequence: CASSPGFFNSPLHF. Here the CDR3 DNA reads TGTGCCAGCAGTCCAGGTTTCTTCAATTCACCCCTCCACTTT. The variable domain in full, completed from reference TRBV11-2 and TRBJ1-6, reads EAGVAQSPRYKIIEKRQSVAFWCNPISGHATLYWYQQILGQGPKLLIQFQNNGVVDDSQLPKDRFSAERLKGVDSTLKIQPAKLEDSAVYLCASSPGFFNSPLHFGNGTRLTVT.

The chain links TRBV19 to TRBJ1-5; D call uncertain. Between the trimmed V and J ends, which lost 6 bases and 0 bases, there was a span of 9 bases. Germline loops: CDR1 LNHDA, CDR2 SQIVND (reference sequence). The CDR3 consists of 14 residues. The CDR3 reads CASRSGDSNQPQHF. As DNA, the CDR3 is TGTGCCAGTAGGTCCGGGGATAGCAATCAGCCCCAGCATTTT.

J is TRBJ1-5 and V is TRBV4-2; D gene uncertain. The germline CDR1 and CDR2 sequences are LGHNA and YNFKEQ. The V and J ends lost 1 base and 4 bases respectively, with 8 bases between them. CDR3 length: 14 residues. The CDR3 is CASSQAPGNQPQHF. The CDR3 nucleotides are TGTGCCAGCAGCCAAGCACCGGGGAATCAGCCCCAGCATTTT.

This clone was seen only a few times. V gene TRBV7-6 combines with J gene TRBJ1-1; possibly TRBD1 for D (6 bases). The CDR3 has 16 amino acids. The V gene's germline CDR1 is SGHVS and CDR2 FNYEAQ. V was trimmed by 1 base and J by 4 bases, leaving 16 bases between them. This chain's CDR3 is CASSLEVGTRGTEAFF. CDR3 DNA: TGTGCCAGCAGCTTAGAAGTTGGGACACGGGGCACTGAAGCTTTCTTT.

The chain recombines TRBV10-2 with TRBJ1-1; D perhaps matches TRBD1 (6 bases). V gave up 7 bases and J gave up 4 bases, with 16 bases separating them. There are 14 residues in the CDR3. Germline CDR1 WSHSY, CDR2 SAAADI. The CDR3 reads CASKTIQDSTEAFF. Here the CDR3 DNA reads TGCGCCAGCAAAACGATCCAGGACAGCACTGAAGCTTTCTTT.

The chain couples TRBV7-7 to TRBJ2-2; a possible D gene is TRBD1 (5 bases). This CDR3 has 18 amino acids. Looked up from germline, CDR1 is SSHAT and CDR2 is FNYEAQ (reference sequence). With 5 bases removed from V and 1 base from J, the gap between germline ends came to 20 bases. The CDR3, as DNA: TGTGCCAGCAGCCCCACGCCGACAGATACAATGAACACCGGGGAGCTGTTTTTT. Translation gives CASSPTPTDTMNTGELFF.

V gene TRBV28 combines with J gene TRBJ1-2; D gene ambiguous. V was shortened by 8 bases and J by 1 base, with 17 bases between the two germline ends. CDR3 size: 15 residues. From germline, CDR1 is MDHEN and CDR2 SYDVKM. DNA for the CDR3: TGTGCCAGCGATTCCACGACTCCGAATAACTATGGCTACACCTTC. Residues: CASDSTTPNNYGYTF.

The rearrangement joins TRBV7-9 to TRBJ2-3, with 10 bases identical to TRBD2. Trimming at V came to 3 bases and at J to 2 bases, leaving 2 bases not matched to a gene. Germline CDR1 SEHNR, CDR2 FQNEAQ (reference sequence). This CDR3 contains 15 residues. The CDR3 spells CASSFLAGVTDTQYF. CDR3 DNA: TGTGCCAGCAGCTTCCTAGCGGGGGTCACAGATACGCAGTATTTT.

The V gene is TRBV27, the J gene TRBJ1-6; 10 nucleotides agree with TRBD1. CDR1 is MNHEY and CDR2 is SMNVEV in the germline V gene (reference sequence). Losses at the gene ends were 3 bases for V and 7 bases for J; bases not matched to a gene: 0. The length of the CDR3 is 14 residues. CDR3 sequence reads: CASSLDRGNSPLHF. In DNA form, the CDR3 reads TGTGCCAGCAGTTTGGACAGGGGGAATTCACCCCTCCACTTT.

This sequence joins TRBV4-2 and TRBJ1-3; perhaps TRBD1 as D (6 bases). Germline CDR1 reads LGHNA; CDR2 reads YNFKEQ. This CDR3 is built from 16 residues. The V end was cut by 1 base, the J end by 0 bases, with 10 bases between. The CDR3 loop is CASSQAQGNSGNTIYF. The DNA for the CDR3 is TGTGCCAGCAGCCAAGCTCAGGGGAACTCTGGAAACACCATATATTTT.

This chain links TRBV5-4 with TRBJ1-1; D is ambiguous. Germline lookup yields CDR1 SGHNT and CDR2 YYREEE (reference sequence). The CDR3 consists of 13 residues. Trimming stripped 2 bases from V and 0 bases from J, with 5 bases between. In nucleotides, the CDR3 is TGTGCCAGCAGCTTTGCGGTGAACACTGAAGCTTTCTTT. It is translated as CASSFAVNTEAFF.

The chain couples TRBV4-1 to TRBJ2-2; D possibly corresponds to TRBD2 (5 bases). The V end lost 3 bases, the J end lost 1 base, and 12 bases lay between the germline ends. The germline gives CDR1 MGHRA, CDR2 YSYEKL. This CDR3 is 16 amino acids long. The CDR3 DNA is TGCGCCAGCAGCCAGGCAGGACTGATGAACACCGGGGAGCTGTTTTTT. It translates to CASSQAGLMNTGELFF.

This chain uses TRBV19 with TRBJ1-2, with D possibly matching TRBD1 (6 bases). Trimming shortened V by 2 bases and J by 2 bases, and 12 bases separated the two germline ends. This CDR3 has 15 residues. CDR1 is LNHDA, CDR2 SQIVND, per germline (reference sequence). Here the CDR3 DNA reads TGTGCCAGTAGTATAAGAACGGGGGGCAACTATGGCTACACCTTC. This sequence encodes CASSIRTGGNYGYTF.

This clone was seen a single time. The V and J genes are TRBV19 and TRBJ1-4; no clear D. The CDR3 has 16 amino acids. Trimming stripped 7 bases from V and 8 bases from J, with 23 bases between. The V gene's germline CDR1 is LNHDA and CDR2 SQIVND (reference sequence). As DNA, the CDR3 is TGTGCCAGTATGAGATCTCGAGCCTCGGGGTGGGAAAAACTGTTTTTT. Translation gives CASMRSRASGWEKLFF.

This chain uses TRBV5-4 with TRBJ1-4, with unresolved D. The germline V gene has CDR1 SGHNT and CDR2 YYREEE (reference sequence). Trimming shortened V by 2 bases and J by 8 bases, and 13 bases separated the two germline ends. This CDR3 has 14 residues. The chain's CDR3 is CASSFEPMEEKLFF. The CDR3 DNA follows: TGTGCCAGCAGCTTCGAACCTATGGAGGAAAAACTGTTTTTT.

The CDR3, as DNA: TGTGCCAGCAGCTCGCAGGGAACCCGTAATGAAAAACTGTTTTTT. The encoded protein is CASSSQGTRNEKLFF. The rearrangement links TRBV7-6 to TRBJ1-4; D might be TRBD1 (5 bases). V shed 4 bases and J shed 4 bases, with 13 bases lying between them. There are 15 residues in the CDR3. The germline V gene has CDR1 SGHVS and CDR2 FNYEAQ.

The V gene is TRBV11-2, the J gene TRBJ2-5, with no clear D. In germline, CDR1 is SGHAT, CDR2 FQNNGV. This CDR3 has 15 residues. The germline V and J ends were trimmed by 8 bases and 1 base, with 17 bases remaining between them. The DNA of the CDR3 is TGTGCCAGCGGCCATCTATCGGCAGGCCAAGAGACCCAGTACTTC. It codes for CASGHLSAGQETQYF.

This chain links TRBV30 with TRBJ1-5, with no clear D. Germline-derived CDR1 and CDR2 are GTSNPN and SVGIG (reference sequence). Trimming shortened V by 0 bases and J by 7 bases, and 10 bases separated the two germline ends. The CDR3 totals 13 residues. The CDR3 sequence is CAWSVEGYQPQHF. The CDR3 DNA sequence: TGTGCCTGGAGTGTCGAGGGATACCAGCCCCAGCATTTT.

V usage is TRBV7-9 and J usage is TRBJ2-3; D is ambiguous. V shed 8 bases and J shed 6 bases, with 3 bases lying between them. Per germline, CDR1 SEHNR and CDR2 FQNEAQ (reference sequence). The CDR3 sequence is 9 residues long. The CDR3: CASEDTQYF. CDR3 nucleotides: TGTGCCAGCGAGGATACGCAGTATTTT.

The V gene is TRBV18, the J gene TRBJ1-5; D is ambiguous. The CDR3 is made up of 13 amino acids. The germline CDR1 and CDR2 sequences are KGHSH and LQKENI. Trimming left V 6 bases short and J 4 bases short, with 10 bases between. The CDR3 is CASSGDLNQPQHF. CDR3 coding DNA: TGTGCCAGCTCGGGCGACCTTAATCAGCCCCAGCATTTT.

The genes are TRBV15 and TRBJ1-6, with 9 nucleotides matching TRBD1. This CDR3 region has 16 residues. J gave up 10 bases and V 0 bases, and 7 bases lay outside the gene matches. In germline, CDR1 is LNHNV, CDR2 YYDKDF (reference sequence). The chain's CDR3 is CATSRDRGQGISPLHF. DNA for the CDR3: TGTGCCACCAGCAGAGATCGGGGACAGGGAATCTCACCCCTCCACTTT. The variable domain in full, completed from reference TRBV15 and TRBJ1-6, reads DAMVIQNPRYQVTQFGKPVTLSCSQTLNHNVMYWYQQKSSQAPKLLFHYYDKDFNNEADTPDNFQSRRPNTSFCFLDIRSPGLGDTAMYLCATSRDRGQGISPLHFGNGTRLTVT.

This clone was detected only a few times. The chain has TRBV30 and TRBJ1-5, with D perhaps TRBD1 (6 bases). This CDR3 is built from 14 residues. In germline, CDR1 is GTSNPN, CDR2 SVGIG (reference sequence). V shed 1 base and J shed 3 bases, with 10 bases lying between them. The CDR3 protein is CAWSGRGDNQPQHF. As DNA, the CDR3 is TGTGCCTGGAGTGGCAGGGGAGACAATCAGCCCCAGCATTTT.

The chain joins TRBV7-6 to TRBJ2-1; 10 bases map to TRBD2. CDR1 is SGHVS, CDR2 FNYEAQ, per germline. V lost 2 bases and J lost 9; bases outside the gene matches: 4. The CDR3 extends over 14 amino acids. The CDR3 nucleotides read TGTGCCAGCAGCTTACCTAGCGGGGGAACTGAGCAGTTCTTC. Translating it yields CASSLPSGGTEQFF.

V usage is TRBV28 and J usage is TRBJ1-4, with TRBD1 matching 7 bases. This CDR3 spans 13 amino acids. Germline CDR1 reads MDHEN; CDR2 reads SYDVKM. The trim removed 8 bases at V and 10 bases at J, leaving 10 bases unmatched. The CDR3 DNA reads TGTGCCAGCCAGACAGGGAGAGGTGGAAAACTGTTTTTT. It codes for CASQTGRGGKLFF.

The CDR3 nucleotides are TGTGCCAGCAGCCTACTCTCTGGAAACACCATATATTTT. Amino acid sequence: CASSLLSGNTIYF. The chain joins TRBV6-2 or TRBV6-3 to TRBJ1-3; D gene ambiguous. This CDR3 is 13 amino acids long. The V end was cut by 6 bases, the J end by 0 bases, with 6 bases between. Germline V gives CDR1 MNHEY, CDR2 SVGEGT.

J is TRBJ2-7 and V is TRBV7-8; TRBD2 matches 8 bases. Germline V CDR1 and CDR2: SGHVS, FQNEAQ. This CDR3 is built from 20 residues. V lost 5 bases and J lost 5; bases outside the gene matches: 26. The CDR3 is CASSLVGGGLEDVKMDEQYF. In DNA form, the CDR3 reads TGTGCCAGCAGCCTAGTAGGGGGGGGACTAGAGGACGTTAAGATGGACGAGCAGTACTTC.

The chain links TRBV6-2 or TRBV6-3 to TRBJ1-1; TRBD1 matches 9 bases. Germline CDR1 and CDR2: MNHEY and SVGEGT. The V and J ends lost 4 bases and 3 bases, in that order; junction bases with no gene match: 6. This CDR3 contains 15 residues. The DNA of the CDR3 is TGTGCCAGCAGTTCCTACAGGGGGCTCTACACTGAAGCTTTCTTT. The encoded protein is CASSSYRGLYTEAFF.

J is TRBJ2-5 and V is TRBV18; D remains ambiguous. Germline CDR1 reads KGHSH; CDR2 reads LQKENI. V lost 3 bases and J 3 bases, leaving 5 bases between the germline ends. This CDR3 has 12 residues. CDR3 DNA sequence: TGTGCCAGCTCACCCAAAAAAGAGACCCAGTACTTC. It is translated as CASSPKKETQYF.

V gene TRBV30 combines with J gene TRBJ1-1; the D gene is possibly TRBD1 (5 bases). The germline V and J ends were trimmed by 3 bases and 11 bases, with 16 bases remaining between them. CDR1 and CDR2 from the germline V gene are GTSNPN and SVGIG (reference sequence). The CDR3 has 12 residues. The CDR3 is CAWSPGGSGAFF. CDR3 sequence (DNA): TGTGCCTGGAGCCCGGGGGGGTCTGGGGCTTTCTTT.